A selection of T cell receptor beta chains follows, all from one sample in a study of blood T cell repertoires in COVID-19. The repertoire was sequenced with immunoSEQ multiplex PCR; TCRdb's copy has only in-frame clones and lacks some. The table lists hundreds of thousands of clones, about 88% of them singletons. Source material: peripheral blood. The receptors come from a woman aged 25 to 39 with COVID-19, enrolled during active disease. CDR3s include the opening cysteine and the closing phenylalanine or tryptophan.

len	j_gene	v_gene	CDR3aa
14	TRBJ2-3	TRBV2	CAIPTGGSTDTQYF
15	TRBJ1-1	TRBV27	CASSSTGYGNTEAFF
14	TRBJ1-5	TRBV6-6	CASTAGVGNQPQHF
15	TRBJ1-5	TRBV28	CASSLVGGGNQPQHF
14	TRBJ2-7	TRBV5-1	CASSLTSGSYEQYF
14	TRBJ1-1	TRBV24-1	CATSGTGGLAEAFF
15	TRBJ2-3	TRBV9	CASSVTGNPTDTQYF
12	TRBJ2-5	TRBV21-1	CASRDREETQYF
14	TRBJ2-7	TRBV9	CASSVGGISYEQYF
14	TRBJ2-7	TRBV5-6	CASSLAREGGEQYF
16	TRBJ1-4	TRBV30	CAWSRGGGATNEKLFF
12	TRBJ2-1	TRBV27	CASSRGTHEQFF
15	TRBJ2-3	TRBV7-8	CASSPKAGGHMGQYF
16	TRBJ1-2	TRBV1	CTSSQGEGQGLYGYTF
15	TRBJ1-4	TRBV28	CASSLNGEGNEKLFF
16	TRBJ2-5	TRBV7-9	CASSQRAEGGQETQYF
16	TRBJ2-1	TRBV9	CASSGGLAGAFYEQFF
14	TRBJ1-1	TRBV5-1	CASSLRRGQTEAFF
16	TRBJ1-6	TRBV19	CASKAEQGVGNSPLHF
16	TRBJ2-3	TRBV7-6	CASSLVREAPTDTQYF
18	TRBJ1-4	TRBV30	CAWSRSRDRGRTNEKLFF
14	TRBJ2-5	TRBV5-4	CASSLAGTQETQYF